This note documents a single T cell receptor beta chain sequence. It has no known antigen specificity. No much larger clone is present one base from it, and per-base qualities are unavailable. Libraries were prepared through the immunoSEQ multiplex PCR assay. The multiplex PCR relied on a mix of 60 forward primers for TCR Vbeta segments and 13 reverse primers for TCR Jbeta segments. The CDR3 region of rearranged TCR beta genes was amplified from genomic DNA by a multiplex PCR assay. On the Illumina HiSeq System, the amplified TCR beta libraries were sequenced as 87-base-pair reads. The original pipeline was this. A later analysis tallied tens of millions of unique TCR beta chains across the 700 or so repertoires, and about 10 million of those chains were shared by two or more donors. Raw reads were error-corrected and collapsed into unique sequences by a nearest-neighbor algorithm in which closely related sequences were merged to remove PCR and sequencing errors. Alignment of CDR3 sequences to IMGT reference sequences was used to assign V, D and J gene segments. For a sequence to be retained, a match of at least six nucleotides was required to both a V gene segment and a J gene segment. Rearrangements were called productive when the CDR3 lacked stop codons and stayed in frame with V and J; all others were non-productive. Following IMGT convention, CDR3 was defined as the stretch from the second conserved V-encoded cysteine to the conserved J-encoded phenylalanine. The earlier analysis of approximately 500 of the donors excluded sequences that lacked an unambiguous match to a single V gene segment. In an earlier analysis of several hundred of the donors, V segments were called functional above 56.7% productive rearrangements and were called segregating when the between-donor standard deviation exceeded 5%. A statistical classification framework was built to diagnose cytomegalovirus status from the catalog of TCR beta chain sequences. In a later analysis, V and J genes were assigned by comparing TCR nucleotide sequences against IMGT/GENE-DB human TR gene sequences. Using the TCRdist pipeline, a later analysis assigned CDR3 sequences along with most-parsimonious VDJ recombination scenarios. A later analysis defined each TCR beta chain by its CDR3 amino acid sequence plus V-gene family, and excluded reads lacking a unique V-gene family. In a later analysis, around 650 highly shared, low-generation-probability nucleotide sequences were removed to address suspected cross-contamination and a sequencing artifact. A later analysis calculated a clonal expansion index for each public chain from normalized within-repertoire ranks of inferred template counts. In a later analysis, generation probabilities were computed using a VDJ recombination model fitted to out-of-frame rearrangements, and the results were checked against IGoR. In a later analysis, hypergeometric tests were used to score TCR-TCR, TCR-HLA and TCR-CMV co-occurrence, with a repertoire-size bias correction applied to TCR pairs. False discovery rates were estimated in a later analysis by permuting HLA or CMV assignments 20 times. A later analysis grouped co-occurring TCRs with DBSCAN, adding TCRdist sequence similarity when clustering within HLA-allele-positive subsets. For co-occurrence clustering, repertoires with fewer than 30,000 or more than 120,000 public chains were excluded, along with 5 or 6 repertoires with anomalous nucleotide sharing. Sourced from immuneACCESS, this table was stored by TCRdb with only in-frame sequences that have V and J called. A share of the clones is absent; for the studies checked, an unresolved V gene accounts for under half, and the remainder has no known explanation. V, J and clone size derive from that table, while D and trimming were established from the DNA sequence. Within this sample are roughly 120,000 clones, with roughly 71% of them counted one time only. The ten largest account for around 4.2% of the sample.

The entry originates in a study of cytomegalovirus exposure and HLA in healthy donors (dated by TCRdb to the late 2010s). Study-level background: According to an earlier analysis of 587 of the donors, 150 million to 200 million T cells yielded 117 million unique TCR beta sequences and less than 300 Gb of sequence data. Around 320 gigabases of sequencing data and roughly 90 million unique TCR sequences were included in an early release covering 550 to 650 HLA-typed donors. Of the roughly 400 genotyped donors, approximately 83% fell in the genetic ancestry cluster associated with self-reported Caucasian donors. The aim of the study was to test whether cataloging public T cell receptors could identify signatures of past pathogen exposure. The study profiled the T cell repertoires of approximately 700 subjects by immunosequencing and related them to cytomegalovirus serostatus. In addition to the first cohort of roughly 700 subjects, a separate validation cohort of 130 or so different subjects was used. High-throughput TCR immunosequencing, statistical association of individual TCRs with disease status, and machine learning were combined to predict cytomegalovirus infection status. A later analysis re-examined previously published TCR beta repertoires from 500 to 700 donors and added high-resolution HLA genotyping to investigate patterns of TCR occurrence. In the later analysis, no new phenotypic data were used to find candidate immune exposures; instead, reliance was placed on TCR beta sequences and their occurrence across donors. An earlier analysis of fewer than 750 of the donors used high-throughput TCR beta sequencing to judge whether each TCR beta V gene segment behaved as functional or pseudogenic. Donor age, sex, ethnicity and CMV serostatus were compiled alongside the repertoire data. A later genetic analysis used genome-wide SNP genotypes for about 60% of the roughly 700 donors, treating that subset as a discovery cohort. Every repertoire in the discovery cohort had been generated on one and the same sequencing platform. Class I and class II HLA loci were covered by the typing at four-digit resolution. Typing coverage varied by locus: about 620-630 donors for A, B, C, DRB1 and DQB1; approximately 520 for DQA1; approximately 610 for DPA1; roughly 450 for DPB1. Several DR-DQ haplotypes were handled as single units for association and clustering because linkage in the cohort was strong. Across under 500 genotyped donors of the cohort, an average of roughly 200,000 unique TCR beta nucleotide sequences per donor were sequenced, and approximately 17% of those sequences were non-productive.

Measured from the cysteine to the phenylalanine, the CDR3 is 14 residues long. The kept DNA is CDR3 alone, 42 bases in frame from the first base. Trimming costs V 6 bases and J 0 bases, and their ends lie 9 bases apart. Per the germline V gene, SNHLY is the CDR1 and FYNNEI is the CDR2. Results the study describes overall, beyond this receptor: Most TCR sequences were observed very rarely across donors, whereas some public TCRs were present in many individuals. When HLA alleles, especially DR and DQ, strongly co-occurred, attributing TCR associations to individual alleles was difficult. An earlier analysis of approximately 600 of the donors showed that most TCR beta V segments appeared in productive rearrangements either about 90% or about 30% of the time, which broadly matched IMGT annotations. V-gene and J-gene trimming of TCR beta chains was associated with a missense DCLRE1C variant in a later genetic analysis, and the association was replicated in an independent cohort. A later analysis reported that several top co-occurrence clusters appeared linked to parvovirus B19, influenza, CMV and Epstein-Barr virus. A further reported finding was that TCR beta sequences accurately predicted the HLA-A and HLA-B alleles for most subjects in the first cohort. Immune exposure information for the cohort was limited to CMV serostatus. A cluster of highly shared sequence variants was judged likely to be a technical artifact of the sequencing pipeline. Roughly uniform sequencing depth across donors was assumed in presence/absence analyses, although this assumption may not hold. Specific HLA alleles were associated with roughly 17,000 TCR beta sequences at a false discovery rate of 0.05 in a later analysis. The classifier was reported to diagnose cytomegalovirus status with high specificity and sensitivity in both the original cohort and the validation cohort. According to a later analysis, most CMV-associated TCR beta chains appeared to be HLA-restricted, and the HLA associations seemed to be driven largely by CMV exposure. The earlier analysis of approximately 590 of the donors excluded approximately 17 rarely observed V segments, including chromosome 9 orphons, because counts were too low. A few of the identified cytomegalovirus-associated TCR beta chains were confirmed in vitro to be specific for cytomegalovirus antigens. The study gave a list of over 150 TCR beta chains associated with cytomegalovirus. In this cohort, only TCR beta chains were sequenced, and detectable features were limited by the absence of alpha or paired-chain data. Correlated functional status among segregating V segments might reflect linkage disequilibrium, but an unknown experimental factor could not be ruled out. Some IMGT-functional V segments, including TRBV6-2 and TRBV6-3, could not be told apart with the 87-base-pair reads, so those segments were excluded. In a later analysis, HLA-associated TCR beta chains showed more clonal expansion and lower generation probabilities than non-associated chains that were equally common. The authors suggested that the approach could potentially be generalized to other disease states and immunological phenotypes. Because HLA typing was unavailable for some donors at each locus, only the typed subset was used in association tests. Compared with the roughly 600-donor mean, donors in an Asian-associated ancestry cluster had fewer N-insertions in productive TCRs, according to a later genetic analysis. According to a later analysis, TCR association rates differed among HLA loci, with DRB1 alleles showing the most associated TCRs and HLA-C alleles showing the fewest.

The cohort consisted of approximately 690 healthy bone marrow donors. Cohort members were all nominally healthy when sampled, although unrecorded immune exposures were likely present. The donor tested CMV seropositive, placing the donor among the 250 to 350 seropositive members of the cohort. A peripheral blood sample was collected from each donor, and TCR beta sequencing was performed on peripheral blood mononuclear cells. Genomic DNA extraction from the blood cell samples was performed with the Qiagen DNeasy Blood Extraction Kit. The chain uses TRBV2 and TRBJ2-4; a tentative D match to TRBD2 spans 6 bases. Sequenced material: PBMCs. This clonotype was obtained from a woman aged 45-65 years in good health and CMV-seropositive. The CDR3 reads as follows: CASSGGLAKNIQYF. The nucleotide sequence is TGTGCCAGCAGCGGGGGTTTAGCCAAAAACATTCAGTACTTC.